The rows below give T cell receptor beta chains drawn from one sample of a study of control samples from healthy donors and cancer patients. TCRdb keeps only in-frame clones here, not all; method: immunoSEQ multiplex PCR. This table has about 170,000 clones, about 90% appearing once. Input material: blood. Receptors were obtained from a man younger than 40 in good health. The CDR3 runs from the conserved cysteine through the conserved F or W. A D gene is named only where the DNA matches it firmly. The listing skips clone size in some rows; elsewhere it reads once, few, many or a size class.

clone_size	d_call	v_call	j_call	cdr3_nt	cdr3_aa
-	-	TRBV29-1	TRBJ1-1	TGCAGCGCCTACACCGGTCTCACTGAAGCTTTCTTT	CSAYTGLTEAFF
-	-	TRBV27	TRBJ2-1	TGTGCCAGCAGTTCGCATCTGCTGAGCTCCTACAATGAGCAGTTCTTC	CASSSHLLSSYNEQFF
-	TRBD1	TRBV5-1	TRBJ2-4	TGCGCCAGCGGGACAGGGGGAACCAAAAACATTCAGTACTTC	CASGTGGTKNIQYF
few	-	TRBV5-1	TRBJ2-7	TGCGCCAGCAAAAATCCGGGACCGCTTAACGAGCAGTACTTC	CASKNPGPLNEQYF
-	-	TRBV5-1	TRBJ1-1	TGCGCCAGCAAGGGGAAACAGAACACTGAAGCTTTCTTT	CASKGKQNTEAFF
-	-	TRBV19	TRBJ1-2	TGTGCCAGTCGAGGAAGGACGGAAAACTCTTCGCAAGGCTACACCTTC	CASRGRTENSSQGYTF
-	-	TRBV5-6	TRBJ1-5	TGTGCCAGCAGCAGTTGGACAGTACCCTATAGCAATCAGCCCCAGCATTTT	CASSSWTVPYSNQPQHF
-	-	TRBV25-1	TRBJ1-3	TGTGCCAGCAGTGGAGACCAGGGGTCTGAAAACACCATATATTTT	CASSGDQGSENTIYF
-	-	TRBV7-9	TRBJ1-1	TGTGCCAGCAGCCGAGAATTCGGAGTTGAAGCTTTCTTT	CASSREFGVEAFF
-	-	TRBV19	TRBJ2-5	TGTGCCAGTACCTTAGGGGGAGCCGGCTATGGAGAGACCCAGTACTTC	CASTLGGAGYGETQYF
-	-	TRBV2	TRBJ1-4	TGTGCCAGCAGGGACAGAGCAACTAATGAAAAACTGTTTTTT	CASRDRATNEKLFF
once	-	TRBV19	TRBJ1-1	TGTGCCAGTAGTAGCGCGTCATACAGGGTCACACTGAAAGCTTTCTTT	CASSSASYRVTLKAFF
-	-	TRBV18	TRBJ2-3	TGTGCCAGCTCACCAGTAGTCGGCAGCGCAGATACGCAGTATTTT	CASSPVVGSADTQYF
-	-	TRBV3-1/TRBV3-2	TRBJ1-5	TGTGCCAGCAGCCAAAGCAATCAGCCCCAGCATTTT	CASSQSNQPQHF
-	-	TRBV5-1	TRBJ1-4	TGCGCCAGCAGAGAACAGGAAAAACTGTTTTTT	CASREQEKLFF
few	TRBD1	TRBV27	TRBJ1-5	TGTGCCAGCAGTTTAAAAGCGACAGGGTGGCAGCCCCAGCATTTT	CASSLKATGWQPQHF
-	-	TRBV5-3	TRBJ2-7	TGTGCCAGAAGCTTTCGCGGGATCTACTACGAGCAGTACTTC	CARSFRGIYYEQYF
few	-	TRBV9	TRBJ2-6	TGTGCCAGCAGCGTGGGACCGGCTCAGGGGAGCTCAGCTGGGGCCAACGTCCTGACTTTC	CASSVGPAQGSSAGANVLTF
-	-	TRBV6-1	TRBJ1-4	TGTGCCAGCAGTGAAACAGGGAATGAAAAACTGTTTTTT	CASSETGNEKLFF
-	-	TRBV19	TRBJ2-1	TGTGCCAGTAGGTGGGGGGGGACAGCTTCCAATCCTGAGCAGTTCTTC	CASRWGGTASNPEQFF
-	TRBD1	TRBV5-8	TRBJ1-1	TGTGCCAGCAGCTTGGTGGGGACAGGGGGCACTGAAGCTTTCTTT	CASSLVGTGGTEAFF
-	-	TRBV2	TRBJ1-5	TGTGCCAGCAGTGAGAGGCAGGGGAGCAATCAGCCCCAGCATTTT	CASSERQGSNQPQHF
-	-	TRBV28	TRBJ1-1	TGTGCCAGCAGTCCCGACCCGGGGCGGCGGGCTTTCTTT	CASSPDPGRRAFF
-	TRBD2	TRBV3-1/TRBV3-2	TRBJ2-7	TGTGCCAGCAGCCAAGAGAGCGGGAGAGGGTTGTACGAGCAGTACTTC	CASSQESGRGLYEQYF
-	-	TRBV3-1/TRBV3-2	TRBJ2-7	TGTGCCAGCAGCCAAGGTGGAGTCCACGAGCAGTACTTC	CASSQGGVHEQYF
few	TRBD2	TRBV13	TRBJ2-1	TGTGCCAGCAGCTGGGGGACTAGCGGGGTGAACAATGAGCAGTTCTTC	CASSWGTSGVNNEQFF
-	-	TRBV27	TRBJ1-4	TGTGCCAGCAGTTTATCCGGGGGGGACAATGAAAAACTGTTTTTT	CASSLSGGDNEKLFF
-	-	TRBV24-1	TRBJ2-2	TGTGCCACCAGTGACCGACCTAGGGGAGGCACCGGGGAGCTGTTTTTT	CATSDRPRGGTGELFF
-	TRBD2	TRBV10-3	TRBJ2-1	TGTGCCATTGGGACTAGCGGGAGCGGGACCTACAATGAGCAGTTCTTC	CAIGTSGSGTYNEQFF
-	-	TRBV7-9	TRBJ2-7	TGTGCCAGCAGCTCAGGGGTTGAGCAGTACTTC	CASSSGVEQYF
-	-	TRBV18	TRBJ2-2	TGTGCCAGCTCACCATTCACAGGGAGTACCACCGGGGAGCTGTTTTTT	CASSPFTGSTTGELFF
medium-sized	TRBD1	TRBV6-5	TRBJ2-1	TGTGCCAGCAGATGGGGACAGGGTGAGCAGTTCTTC	CASRWGQGEQFF
-	TRBD1	TRBV5-6	TRBJ2-6	TGTGCCAGCAGCCTGACAGGGACCCTCTCTGGGGCCAACGTCCTGACTTTC	CASSLTGTLSGANVLTF
-	-	TRBV7-2	TRBJ2-7	TGTGCCAGCAGCTTCCTTGGCGGAGGCTACGAGCAGTACTTC	CASSFLGGGYEQYF
-	TRBD2	TRBV7-2	TRBJ2-3	TGTGCCAGCAGCTTAGTATTCTCTAGCGGAGGGGTATCGGATACGCAGTATTTT	CASSLVFSSGGVSDTQYF
-	-	TRBV5-8	TRBJ2-5	TGTGCCAGCAGCTTGATCCGAGACCAGTACTTC	CASSLIRDQYF
-	-	TRBV7-8	TRBJ1-3	TGTGCCAGCAGCTTAGTAGCAGGGGCTGGAAACACCATATATTTT	CASSLVAGAGNTIYF
-	-	TRBV19	TRBJ2-1	TGTGCCAGTACTCCCCCCGGGGTCCGCTCCTACAATGAGCAGTTCTTC	CASTPPGVRSYNEQFF
-	-	TRBV28	TRBJ2-1	TGTGCCAGCAGTTTACCCGGGGATTACAATGAGCAGTTCTTC	CASSLPGDYNEQFF
once	-	TRBV19	TRBJ2-2	TGTGCCAGTAGTACCACCCTCGAGGGTCCGATGGAGCTGTTTTTT	CASSTTLEGPMELFF
-	-	TRBV7-3	TRBJ1-1	TGTGCCAGCAGTTCGGACAGCAACATGAACACTGAAGCTTTCTTT	CASSSDSNMNTEAFF
-	TRBD1	TRBV5-1	TRBJ2-5	TGCGCCAGCAGTGCGACAGGGGCAGGGGAGACCCAGTACTTC	CASSATGAGETQYF
once	-	TRBV2	TRBJ2-2	TGTGCCAGCAGAGGCGAGTTCTCCGGGGAGCTGTTTTTT	CASRGEFSGELFF
few	TRBD1	TRBV6-6	TRBJ1-5	TGTGCCAGCAGTCACAGACAGGGGGCGATTCAGCCCCAGCATTTT	CASSHRQGAIQPQHF
once	TRBD2	TRBV25-1	TRBJ2-1	TGTGCCAGCAGTCCGACGACTAGCGGGAGGGCATACAATGAGCAGTTCTTC	CASSPTTSGRAYNEQFF
-	-	TRBV15	TRBJ1-5	TGTGCCACCAGCAGAGTAGCAGAGAGGGGTCAGCCCCAGCATTTT	CATSRVAERGQPQHF
-	-	TRBV9	TRBJ1-2	TGTGCCAGCAGCGTGGGAGGGGTCCGGGAGGGCTACACCTTC	CASSVGGVREGYTF
-	-	TRBV9	TRBJ2-2	TGTGCCAGCTCCCGGGGTAACACCGGGGAGCTGTTTTTT	CASSRGNTGELFF
-	-	TRBV5-1	TRBJ1-2	TGCGCCAGCAGCTTGGCCCTAGGGCAGGAGTATGGCTACACCTTC	CASSLALGQEYGYTF
-	-	TRBV15	TRBJ1-5	TGTGCCACCAGCAGAGTCCAGGGCCAGCCCCAGCATTTT	CATSRVQGQPQHF
once	-	TRBV7-3	TRBJ2-3	TGTGCCAGCAGCTCCTCCCAGGGTACGCAGTATTTT	CASSSSQGTQYF
-	-	TRBV2	TRBJ1-2	TGTGCCAGCAGTGAAGCGGGGAAGGGGCGAGGGGGCTACACCTTC	CASSEAGKGRGGYTF
-	TRBD2	TRBV7-3	TRBJ2-1	TGTGCCAGCAGCTTGGGACTAGCGGAGTCTTCGGGGGAGCAGTTCTTC	CASSLGLAESSGEQFF
-	-	TRBV19	TRBJ1-5	TGTGCCAGTAGTAAGGGGCCAGTAAATCAGCCCCAGCATTTT	CASSKGPVNQPQHF
-	-	TRBV13	TRBJ1-2	TGTGCCAGCAGCTTAGGCCGTTCAGGGGAAAGGGGCTACACCTTC	CASSLGRSGERGYTF